This T cell receptor beta chain was observed in a study of STAT5B mutations in CD4+ large granular lymphocyte leukemia. CDR1 MGHRA and CDR2 YSYEKL come from the germline V gene. The CDR3 extends over 17 amino acids. V trimming: 1 base; J trimming: 5 bases; junction bases outside the gene matches: 9. Data came from immunoSEQ multiplex PCR; TCRdb stores just in-frame clones and leaves some out. The sample has some 34,000 clones; 74% are singletons. The specimen was CD4+ T cells from blood buffy coats. The clonotype originates from a human donor in good health. This chain connects TRBV4-1 to TRBJ2-5, with 11 positions matching TRBD2. The CDR3 DNA follows: TGCGCCAGCAGCCAAGGGGCTAGCGGGAGGACGGAGGAGACCCAGTACTTC. Its protein product is CASSQGASGRTEETQYF.